Presented here are 26 T cell receptor beta chains from one specimen sequenced in a study of radiotherapy plus CTLA-4 blockade in lung cancer. Assay used: immunoSEQ multiplex PCR; TCRdb lists only in-frame clones, some missing. The sample holds approximately 80,000 clones, 60% to 85% seen once. The sequences come from peripheral blood, collected from a patient treated with radiotherapy plus ipilimumab. These receptors all come from a human donor with non-small cell lung cancer whose response to radiotherapy plus ipilimumab could not be evaluated. Some clones in this sample may be carry-over from other donors' samples.

The chain has TRBV5-1 and TRBJ2-5; maybe TRBD1 (5 bases). V lost 1 base and J lost 1, with 11 bases in between. This CDR3 contains 15 residues. From germline, CDR1 is SGHRS and CDR2 YFSETQ. CDR3: CASSLSGQLQETQYF. In nucleotides, the CDR3 is TGCGCCAGCAGCTTGTCAGGGCAACTCCAAGAGACCCAGTACTTC.

CDR3 region: CASSQGQYNEQFF. CDR3 in DNA: TGTGCCAGCAGCCAAGGACAGTACAATGAGCAGTTCTTC. The chain couples TRBV7-2 to TRBJ2-1; possible D gene TRBD1, 6 bases. The length of the CDR3 is 13 residues. Per the germline V gene, CDR1 is SGHTA and CDR2 is FQGNSA. V was clipped by 5 bases and J by 4 bases, with 9 bases between them.

This clone was detected once. The CDR3 is CASKGASLGGDTQYF. As DNA, the CDR3 is TGTGCCAGCAAAGGGGCTAGCTTAGGGGGAGATACGCAGTATTTT. The chain joins TRBV2 to TRBJ2-3, with D perhaps TRBD1 (6 bases). The CDR3 totals 15 residues. Between the trimmed V and J ends, which lost 7 bases and 5 bases, there was a span of 19 bases. Per the germline V gene, CDR1 is SNHLY and CDR2 is FYNNEI.

V and J are TRBV28 and TRBJ2-7, with 8 nucleotides matching TRBD2. Looked up from germline, CDR1 is MDHEN and CDR2 is SYDVKM. The CDR3 runs 13 residues. V lost 6 bases, J lost 6 bases, and 7 bases stayed unmatched. The CDR3 here is CASSPTGTSEQYF. DNA for the CDR3: TGTGCCAGCAGCCCGACGGGGACTAGCGAGCAGTACTTC.

The chain combines TRBV5-1 with TRBJ1-1; TRBD1 matches 7 bases. The germline V gene encodes CDR1 SGHRS and CDR2 YFSETQ. With V trimmed by 4 bases and J by 0 bases, 3 bases remained unmatched. The CDR3 consists of 14 residues. The chain's CDR3 is CASSLTGMNTEAFF. Here the CDR3 DNA reads TGCGCCAGCAGCCTGACAGGGATGAACACTGAAGCTTTCTTT.

There are a few counts of this clone. V usage is TRBV19 and J usage is TRBJ1-1, with D tentatively TRBD1 (5 bases). V lost 7 bases and J lost 11, with 23 bases in between. Germline CDR1 and CDR2: LNHDA and SQIVND (reference sequence). This CDR3 contains 14 residues. The CDR3 loop is CASTAGGWQGPAFF. In DNA, the CDR3 is TGTGCCAGTACCGCAGGAGGGTGGCAGGGACCGGCTTTCTTT.

The chain carries TRBV5-5 and TRBJ1-1; TRBD1 aligns across 7 bases. Germline V gene data show CDR1 as SGHKS and CDR2 as YYEKEE (reference sequence). The CDR3 loop spans 12 amino acids. J lost 8 bases, V lost 5 bases, and 6 bases had no gene match. As DNA, the CDR3 is TGTGCCAGCAGTAGGACAGGTCGAGAAGCTTTCTTT. Protein: CASSRTGREAFF.

The chain recombines TRBV7-2 with TRBJ2-7; no firm D call. The length of the CDR3 is 13 residues. Per germline, CDR1 SGHTA and CDR2 FQGNSA. The ends were cut back, 1 base at V and 4 bases at J, with 8 bases in the middle. CDR3 DNA: TGTGCCAGCAGCTTAGAACCACATTACGAGCAGTACTTC. Protein product: CASSLEPHYEQYF.

V is TRBV5-1 and J is TRBJ2-3, with 12 bases identical to TRBD2. Per germline, CDR1 SGHRS and CDR2 YFSETQ. This CDR3 is built from 17 residues. J gave up 5 bases and V 4 bases, and 11 bases lay outside the gene matches. The CDR3 sequence: CASSPGSTSGGVDTQYF. The CDR3 nucleotides are TGCGCCAGCAGCCCGGGTTCGACTAGCGGGGGAGTAGATACGCAGTATTTT.

CDR3 amino acids: CASSLEHNTEAFF. The CDR3 region has the DNA TGCGCCAGCAGCTTAGAGCATAACACTGAAGCTTTCTTT. The rearrangement joins TRBV5-1 to TRBJ1-1; D not certain. The CDR3 runs 13 residues. Trimming shortened V by 2 bases and J by 2 bases, and 7 bases separated the two germline ends. CDR1 SGHRS and CDR2 YFSETQ come from the germline V gene.

As regards this clone: At one end, the junction sequence differs from germline, possibly due to a read error. The chain joins TRBV7-9 to TRBJ2-3; TRBD1 agrees at 10 bases. Germline V CDR1 and CDR2: SEHNR, FQNEAQ (reference sequence). The CDR3 contains 14 residues. CDR3 DNA sequence: TGTGCCAGCAGCCCCGGGACAGGGGAAGTCACGCACTGTTTT. This codes for CASSPGTGEVTHCF.

This clone was picked up one time. The V gene is TRBV10-3, the J gene TRBJ1-5; D is unresolved. The CDR3 is 14 amino acids. The germline gives CDR1 ENHRY, CDR2 SYGVKD. V was clipped by 4 bases and J by 2 bases, with 9 bases between them. The CDR3 loop is CAISGGNGNQPQHF. DNA for the CDR3: TGTGCCATCAGTGGAGGGAACGGCAATCAGCCCCAGCATTTT.

The rearrangement links TRBV4-2 to TRBJ2-2; D is undetermined. In germline, CDR1 is LGHNA, CDR2 YNFKEQ. This CDR3 is 15 amino acids long. V gave up 0 bases and J gave up 3 bases, with 8 bases separating them. The CDR3 here is CASSQDVPDTGELFF. The CDR3 DNA reads as TGTGCCAGCAGCCAAGATGTTCCGGACACCGGGGAGCTGTTTTTT.

This chain joins TRBV27 and TRBJ2-7, with 8 nucleotides matching TRBD1. Germline lookup yields CDR1 MNHEY and CDR2 SMNVEV (reference sequence). V shed 5 bases, J shed 0 bases, and the junction held 3 bases outside the gene matches. The length of the CDR3 is 14 residues. The CDR3 is CASSRTGPSYEQYF. The CDR3 region has the DNA TGTGCCAGCAGTAGGACAGGGCCCTCCTACGAGCAGTACTTC.

V gene TRBV11-3 combines with J gene TRBJ2-7; no clear D gene. The CDR3 spans 12 residues. V dropped 6 bases and J dropped 0 bases, with 6 bases sitting between them. Germline loops: CDR1 SGHNT, CDR2 YENEEA. The CDR3 is CASSSSSYEQYF. CDR3 nucleotide sequence: TGTGCCAGCAGTTCTAGCTCCTACGAGCAGTACTTC.

The rearrangement joins TRBV18 to TRBJ1-6; D uncertain. Germline CDR1 is KGHSH and CDR2 is LQKENI. This CDR3 has 13 amino acids. V lost 3 bases to trimming and J lost 8 bases, with 8 bases between them. CDR3 amino acids: CASSPAGHSPLHF. CDR3 nucleotide sequence: TGTGCCAGCTCACCCGCGGGCCATTCACCCCTCCACTTT. Based on the CDR3 plus reference TRBV18 and TRBJ1-6, the full variable domain is NAGVMQNPRHLVRRRGQEARLRCSPMKGHSHVYWYRQLPEEGLKFMVYLQKENIIDESGMPKERFSAEFPKEGPSILRIQQVVRGDSAAYFCASSPAGHSPLHFGNGTRLTVT.

The chain joins TRBV5-8 to TRBJ2-2, with D unclear. The germline V and J ends were trimmed by 5 bases and 3 bases, with 8 bases remaining between them. Germline lookup yields CDR1 SGHTS and CDR2 YDEGEE. The CDR3 is made up of 13 amino acids. This CDR3 reads CASRVQHTGELFF. The CDR3 DNA sequence: TGTGCCAGCAGGGTACAACACACCGGGGAGCTGTTTTTT.

The count of this clone is one. V and J are TRBV29-1 and TRBJ1-3; 7 nucleotides agree with TRBD1. CDR1 is SQVTM and CDR2 is ANQGSEA in the germline V gene. This CDR3 is built from 14 residues. V trimming: 4 bases; J trimming: 4 bases; junction bases outside the gene matches: 7. CDR3: CSVGTGTEGNTIYF. The CDR3, as DNA: TGCAGCGTTGGTACCGGGACAGAAGGAAACACCATATATTTT. The full variable domain, completed using reference TRBV29-1 and TRBJ1-3, is SAVISQKPSRDICQRGTSLTIQCQVDSQVTMMFWYRQQPGQSLTLIATANQGSEATYESGFVIDKFPISRPNLTFSTLTVSNMSPEDSSIYLCSVGTGTEGNTIYFGEGSWLTVV.

The J gene is TRBJ2-1, the V gene TRBV6-5, with 8 bases aligning to TRBD2. Trimming cost V 3 bases and J 9 bases; bases outside gene matches: 10. This CDR3 is 15 amino acids long. CDR1 and CDR2 from the germline V gene are MNHEY and SVGAGI. The CDR3 reads CASSYVRGGLGEQFF. As DNA, the CDR3 is TGTGCCAGCAGTTATGTACGGGGGGGCCTGGGTGAGCAGTTCTTC.

CDR3 loop: CASSLSQGTIYGYTF. CDR3 in DNA: TGTGCCAGCAGTTTATCACAGGGGACGATCTATGGCTACACCTTC. The chain couples TRBV28 to TRBJ1-2; 7 nucleotides agree with TRBD1. Germline lookup yields CDR1 MDHEN and CDR2 SYDVKM. This CDR3 has 15 residues. V shed 1 base and J 4 bases; nucleotides not matched to a gene: 6.

CDR3 sequence: CASSQPKLAGVSYEQYF. CDR3 nucleotide sequence: TGCGCCAGCAGCCAGCCAAAACTAGCGGGGGTATCCTACGAGCAGTACTTC. The chain couples TRBV4-1 to TRBJ2-7; 11 bases agree with TRBD2. The CDR3 is made up of 17 amino acids. The V segment lost 3 bases and the J segment 1 base; nucleotides outside the gene matches: 8. The germline CDR1 and CDR2 sequences are MGHRA and YSYEKL.

This chain uses TRBV6-5 with TRBJ1-2, with D unresolved. V lost 7 bases and J lost 2, with 17 bases in between. CDR1 and CDR2 (germline): MNHEY, SVGAGI. The CDR3 length is 15 residues. The CDR3 DNA sequence: TGTGCCAGCAAAACTCGACAACTTCAAAACTATGGCTACACCTTC. Its protein is CASKTRQLQNYGYTF.

The chain joins TRBV6-5 to TRBJ2-7; no definite D call. V was cut by 2 bases and J by 2 bases, with 13 bases left in between. The CDR3 extends over 15 amino acids. Germline V gene lookup returns CDR1 MNHEY and CDR2 SVGAGI. This chain's CDR3 is CASSYPPDMAYEQYF. CDR3 nucleotide sequence: TGTGCCAGCAGTTACCCCCCAGATATGGCCTACGAGCAGTACTTC.

The chain combines TRBV4-1 with TRBJ2-3; 9 bases agree with TRBD1. V lost 4 bases, J lost 2 bases, and 4 bases stayed unmatched. This CDR3 has 15 residues. Germline values: CDR1 MGHRA, CDR2 YSYEKL. The CDR3 region has the DNA TGCGCCAGCAGCCTACAGGGGGCTTTCACAGATACGCAGTATTTT. It yields the protein CASSLQGAFTDTQYF.

The V and J genes are TRBV4-3 and TRBJ1-1, with 10 bases that match TRBD1. V shed 2 bases, J shed 6 bases, and the junction held 15 bases outside the gene matches. The germline V gene encodes CDR1 LGHNA and CDR2 YSLEER. This CDR3 contains 18 residues. The CDR3 nucleotides are TGCGCCAGCAGCCAACGCCGGGACAGGGGAGTGGGTTTCTCTGAAGCTTTCTTT. Its translation is CASSQRRDRGVGFSEAFF.

The CDR3 DNA reads as TGTGCCAGCAGCCAAGTTGGGGGGTCGACTAACTATGGCTACACCTTC. Translating it yields CASSQVGGSTNYGYTF. The chain couples TRBV4-2 to TRBJ1-2; possibly TRBD1 for D (5 bases). Per the germline V gene, CDR1 is LGHNA and CDR2 is YNFKEQ. Trimming stripped 1 base from V and 0 bases from J, with 12 bases between. The CDR3 loop spans 16 amino acids.